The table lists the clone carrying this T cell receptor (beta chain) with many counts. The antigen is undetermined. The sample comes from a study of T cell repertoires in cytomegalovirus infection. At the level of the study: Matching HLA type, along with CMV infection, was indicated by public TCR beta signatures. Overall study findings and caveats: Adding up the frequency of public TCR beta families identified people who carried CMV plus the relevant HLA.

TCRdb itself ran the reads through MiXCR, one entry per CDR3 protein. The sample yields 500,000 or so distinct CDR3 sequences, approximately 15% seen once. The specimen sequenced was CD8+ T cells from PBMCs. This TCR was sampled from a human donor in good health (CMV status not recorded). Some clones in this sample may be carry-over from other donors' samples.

CDR3 DNA: TGTGCCAGCAGCTTAGCCGGGACACCTCCCACAGATACGCAGTATTTT. It encodes CASSLAGTPPTDTQYF. The genes are TRBV7-6 and TRBJ2-3; TRBD1 might be the D (6 bases). The CDR3 is 16 amino acids. V gave up 0 bases and J gave up 2 bases, with 12 bases separating them. The germline gives CDR1 SGHVS, CDR2 FNYEAQ.